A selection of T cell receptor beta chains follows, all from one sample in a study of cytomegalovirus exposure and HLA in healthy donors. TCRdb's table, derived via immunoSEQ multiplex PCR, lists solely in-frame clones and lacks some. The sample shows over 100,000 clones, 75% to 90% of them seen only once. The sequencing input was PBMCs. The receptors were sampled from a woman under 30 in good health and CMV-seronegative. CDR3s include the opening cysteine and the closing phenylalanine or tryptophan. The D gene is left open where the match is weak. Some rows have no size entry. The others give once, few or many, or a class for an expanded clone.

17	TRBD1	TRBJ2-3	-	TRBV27	TGTGCCAGCAGTTTTTCGATGGGGGACAGGGTAGCAGATACGCAGTATTTT	CASSFSMGDRVADTQYF
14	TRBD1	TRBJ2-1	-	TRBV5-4	TGTGCCAGCAGCTTGGCTACAGGGGACAATGAGCAGTTCTTC	CASSLATGDNEQFF
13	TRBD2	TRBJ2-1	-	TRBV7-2	TGTGCCAGCAGTCTGGGACTATACAATGAGCAGTTCTTC	CASSLGLYNEQFF
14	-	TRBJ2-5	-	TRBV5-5	TGTGCCAGCAGCTCCTGGACATTTTTGGAGACCCAGTACTTC	CASSSWTFLETQYF
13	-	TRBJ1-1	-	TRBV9	TGTGCCAGCAGCGTGACAGGGAACACTGAAGCTTTCTTT	CASSVTGNTEAFF
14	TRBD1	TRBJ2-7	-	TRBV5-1	TGCGCCAGCAGCAAGGGGACAGTGTCCTACGAGCAGTACTTC	CASSKGTVSYEQYF
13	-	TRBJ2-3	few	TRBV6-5	TGTGCCAGCAGCCCCACAGGGACAGATACGCAGTATTTT	CASSPTGTDTQYF
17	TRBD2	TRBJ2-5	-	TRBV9	TGTGCCAGCAGCCCAGGACTAGCGGGGGGGCTCAAAGAGACCCAGTACTTC	CASSPGLAGGLKETQYF
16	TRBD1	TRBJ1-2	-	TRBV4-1	TGCGCCAGCAGCCAAGGAGGGACAGGGGCGAACTATGGCTACACCTTC	CASSQGGTGANYGYTF
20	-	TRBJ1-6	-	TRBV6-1	TGTGCCAGCAGTGAATCCCAAGGTGTTGGGCCCAGGGCCGTCGTTTCACCCCTCCACTTT	CASSESQGVGPRAVVSPLHF
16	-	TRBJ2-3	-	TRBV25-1	TGTGCCAGCAGTGAATATAAAGGAGACCATACAGATACGCAGTATTTT	CASSEYKGDHTDTQYF
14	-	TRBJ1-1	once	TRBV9	TGTGCCAGCAGCGTAGACGTGGGGCACACTGAAGCTTTCTTT	CASSVDVGHTEAFF
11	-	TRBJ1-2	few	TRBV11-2	TGTGCCAGCAGCGTCGGAGGGAGGATCACCTTC	CASSVGGRITF
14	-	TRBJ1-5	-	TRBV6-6	TGTGCCAGCAGTACCGGGACTCTCAATCAGCCCCAGCATTTT	CASSTGTLNQPQHF
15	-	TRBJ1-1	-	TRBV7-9	TGTGCCAGCAGCTTCGGGGAGGGACGGAACACTGAAGCTTTCTTT	CASSFGEGRNTEAFF
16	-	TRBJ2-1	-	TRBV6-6	TGTGCCAGCAGTTACAGCGTTGCCGCTCGCAAAAACGAGCAGTTCTTC	CASSYSVAARKNEQFF
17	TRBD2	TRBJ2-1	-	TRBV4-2	TGTGCCAGCAGCCTTAGACTAGCGGTTGATTCATTCGATGAGCAGTTCTTC	CASSLRLAVDSFDEQFF
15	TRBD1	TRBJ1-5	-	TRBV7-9	TGTGCCAGCAGCCTCCGACAGGGGCATGATCAGCCCCAGCATTTT	CASSLRQGHDQPQHF
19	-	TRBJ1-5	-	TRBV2	TGTGCCAGCAGTGAATCTGCCAGGGCGACGGTAAATAGCAATCAGCCCCAGCATTTT	CASSESARATVNSNQPQHF
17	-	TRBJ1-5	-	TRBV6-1	TGTGCCAGCAGTGAATCCGGGACACAAAAAACTTATCAGCCCCAGCATTTT	CASSESGTQKTYQPQHF